The 31 T cell receptor beta chains presented below share a single source sample, sequenced in a study of T cell responses to AZD1222 COVID-19 vaccine. Sequenced by immunoSEQ multiplex PCR; TCRdb stores in-frame clones only, minus some. The sample holds 100,000 to 130,000 clones, roughly nine tenths seen once. Sequences were derived from peripheral blood, sampled on day 0 of MenACWY control vaccination. These receptors all stem from an adult in good health.

The chain recombines TRBV7-8 with TRBJ2-7; 10 positions agree with TRBD1. CDR3 length: 13 residues. Germline CDR1 is SGHVS and CDR2 is FQNEAQ. Trimming removed 5 bases from V and 6 bases from J; junction bases left unmatched: 4. The chain's CDR3 is CASSARTGGEQYF. CDR3 DNA: TGTGCCAGCAGCGCCCGGACAGGGGGCGAGCAGTACTTC.

V usage is TRBV18 and J usage is TRBJ2-5, with D unresolved. The germline CDR1 and CDR2 sequences are KGHSH and LQKENI. V dropped 4 bases and J dropped 5 bases, with 14 bases sitting between them. The CDR3 has 14 amino acids. The CDR3 here is CASSLRQKGETQYF. DNA of the CDR3: TGTGCCAGCTCACTCCGACAAAAGGGCGAGACCCAGTACTTC.

The chain uses TRBV4-1 and TRBJ1-1, with 7 bases that match TRBD1. Germline lookup yields CDR1 MGHRA and CDR2 YSYEKL. V trimming: 4 bases; J trimming: 3 bases; junction bases outside the gene matches: 11. This CDR3 spans 16 amino acids. The CDR3 nucleotides are TGCGCCAGCAGCCCACGGACAGGAGGGAGTTACACTGAAGCTTTCTTT. Translating it yields CASSPRTGGSYTEAFF.

This clone was observed a single time. V gene TRBV5-1 combines with J gene TRBJ2-3; 15 bases fit TRBD2. After removal of 4 bases from V and 6 bases from J, the junction contained 6 bases not matched to a gene. This CDR3 region has 16 residues. Germline V gene sequence: CDR1 SGHRS, CDR2 YFSETQ. The CDR3 DNA reads as TGCGCCAGCAGCGAGGGACTAGCGGGGGGCCGCGATACGCAGTATTTT. Encoded protein: CASSEGLAGGRDTQYF.

By share, this clone counts as medium-sized. The J gene is TRBJ1-1, the V gene TRBV15; 11 bases line up with TRBD1. The V gene's germline CDR1 is LNHNV and CDR2 YYDKDF (reference sequence). J lost 5 bases, V lost 0 bases, and 5 bases had no gene match. The CDR3 consists of 16 residues. In DNA, the CDR3 is TGTGCCACCAGCAGAGATCGGACAGGGGGCGCGACTGAAGCTTTCTTT. Translated, it gives CATSRDRTGGATEAFF.

The V and J genes are TRBV5-4 and TRBJ1-2; 10 bases map to TRBD1. CDR3 length: 15 residues. Germline loops: CDR1 SGHNT, CDR2 YYREEE (reference sequence). V lost 0 bases, J lost 4 bases, and 3 bases stayed unmatched. Written as DNA, the CDR3 is TGTGCCAGCAGCTTGGGTGGACAGGGGGTCTATGGCTACACCTTC. It codes for CASSLGGQGVYGYTF.

CDR3 protein: CASRDGQGFNQPQHF. The CDR3 coding sequence is TGTGCCAGCAGAGATGGACAGGGGTTCAATCAGCCCCAGCATTTT. The chain couples TRBV2 to TRBJ1-5; 9 positions match TRBD1. The CDR3 covers 15 residues. The germline CDR1 and CDR2 sequences are SNHLY and FYNNEI. J lost 3 bases, V lost 6 bases, and 6 bases had no gene match. The full variable domain, its missing parts supplied by reference TRBV2 and TRBJ1-5, is EPEVTQTPSHQVTQMGQEVILRCVPISNHLYFYWYRQILGQKVEFLVSFYNNEISEKSEIFDDQFSVERPDGSNFTLKIRSTKLEDSAMYFCASRDGQGFNQPQHFGDGTRLSIL.

In its sample, this clone was seen once. V usage is TRBV1 and J usage is TRBJ1-1. TRBV1 is annotated as a pseudogene. CDR3 length: 15 amino acids. CDR3 sequence (DNA): TGCACCAGCAGCCAAGATTATGAAGGAAACACTGAAGCTTTCTTT. This codes for CTSSQDYEGNTEAFF.

With respect to this clone: The same CDR3 also results from other DNA sequences found in this sample. V usage is TRBV27 and J usage is TRBJ2-5; D unclear. V was pared by 6 bases and J by 1 base, with 6 bases between. The CDR3 loop spans 12 amino acids. Germline V CDR1 and CDR2: MNHEY, SMNVEV (reference sequence). The chain's CDR3 is CASRDVQETQYF. CDR3 nucleotides: TGTGCCAGCAGGGACGTCCAAGAGACCCAGTACTTC.

This clone has only one observation. The rearrangement links TRBV29-1 to TRBJ1-1; no firm D call. The CDR3 consists of 11 residues. Trimming cost V 4 bases and J 3 bases, with 6 bases left between them. Germline V gene lookup returns CDR1 SQVTM and CDR2 ANQGSEA. CDR3 residues: CSVGLYTEAFF. Here the CDR3 DNA reads TGCAGCGTTGGCCTCTACACTGAAGCTTTCTTT.

The genes are TRBV29-1 and TRBJ1-4; the D is unclear. CDR1 and CDR2 (germline): SQVTM, ANQGSEA. CDR3 length equals 12 residues. Trimming removed 4 bases at V and 4 bases at J, with 7 bases between. The chain's CDR3 is CSVVGNNEKLFF. CDR3 DNA sequence: TGCAGCGTTGTCGGGAATAATGAAAAACTGTTTTTT.

The V gene is TRBV5-1, the J gene TRBJ2-2; 10 bases map to TRBD2. CDR3 size: 15 residues. Per the germline V gene, CDR1 is SGHRS and CDR2 is YFSETQ. Trimming removed 1 base from V and 4 bases from J; junction bases left unmatched: 1. CDR3 loop: CASSLTSGATGELFF. The CDR3 bases are TGCGCCAGCAGCTTGACTAGCGGGGCCACCGGGGAGCTGTTTTTT.

The chain links TRBV5-6 to TRBJ1-1; D remains ambiguous. Germline V gene sequence: CDR1 SGHDT, CDR2 YYEEEE. Trimming left V 0 bases short and J 0 bases short, with 9 bases between. This CDR3 has 15 residues. CDR3 nucleotide sequence: TGTGCCAGCAGCTTGGGTCCGGGGTTGAACACTGAAGCTTTCTTT. Amino acids: CASSLGPGLNTEAFF. The complete variable domain, with remaining parts taken from reference TRBV5-6 and TRBJ1-1, reads DAGVTQSPTHLIKTRGQQVTLRCSPKSGHDTVSWYQQALGQGPQFIFQYYEEEERQRGNFPDRFSGHQFPNYSSELNVNALLLGDSALYLCASSLGPGLNTEAFFGQGTRLTVV.

The rearrangement uses TRBV6-5 and TRBJ1-2; 7 bases map to TRBD1. The germline V gene encodes CDR1 MNHEY and CDR2 SVGAGI. After removal of 2 bases from V and 3 bases from J, the junction contained 3 bases not matched to a gene. There are 14 residues in the CDR3. CDR3 DNA: TGTGCCAGCAGTTACCTACAGGGGTACTATGGCTACACCTTC. It codes for CASSYLQGYYGYTF.

This rearrangement joins TRBV28 to TRBJ1-1; D might be TRBD1 (5 bases). There are 12 residues in the CDR3. Germline V gene sequence: CDR1 MDHEN, CDR2 SYDVKM. V dropped 8 bases and J dropped 5 bases, with 12 bases sitting between them. The chain's CDR3 is CASQRGRTEAFF. The CDR3 bases are TGTGCCAGCCAGCGGGGGAGGACTGAAGCTTTCTTT.

The J gene is TRBJ1-1, the V gene TRBV5-1; D unclear. This CDR3 is built from 14 residues. Germline V CDR1 and CDR2: SGHRS, YFSETQ. With 4 bases removed from V and 0 bases from J, the gap between germline ends came to 10 bases. Here the CDR3 reads CASSAGSLNTEAFF. The CDR3 nucleotides are TGCGCCAGCAGCGCCGGGAGCTTGAACACTGAAGCTTTCTTT. Combining the CDR3 with reference TRBV5-1 and TRBJ1-1 gives the whole variable domain KAGVTQTPRYLIKTRGQQVTLSCSPISGHRSVSWYQQTPGQGLQFLFEYFSETQRNKGNFPGRFSGRQFSNSRSEMNVSTLELGDSALYLCASSAGSLNTEAFFGQGTRLTVV.

The genes are TRBV29-1 and TRBJ1-2; no clear D. V was pared by 5 bases and J by 2 bases, with 9 bases between. The CDR3 extends over 12 amino acids. Germline V gives CDR1 SQVTM, CDR2 ANQGSEA. The CDR3 protein is CSVLPANYGYTF. The CDR3 region has the DNA TGCAGCGTTCTACCGGCAAACTATGGCTACACCTTC. The full variable domain, completed using reference TRBV29-1 and TRBJ1-2, is SAVISQKPSRDICQRGTSLTIQCQVDSQVTMMFWYRQQPGQSLTLIATANQGSEATYESGFVIDKFPISRPNLTFSTLTVSNMSPEDSSIYLCSVLPANYGYTFGSGTRLTVV.

This clone was seen more than once but under ten times. The chain combines TRBV9 with TRBJ2-7, with 7 bases identical to TRBD2. This CDR3 is built from 15 residues. With 0 bases clipped from V and 4 bases from J, the junction kept 7 bases outside the gene matches. Germline values: CDR1 SGDLS, CDR2 YYNGEE. In DNA, the CDR3 is TGTGCCAGCAGCGTAGAGGGAGGGGCATTTTACGAGCAGTACTTC. This encodes CASSVEGGAFYEQYF.

V gene TRBV7-2 combines with J gene TRBJ2-7; 7 nucleotides match TRBD1. Germline CDR1 and CDR2: SGHTA and FQGNSA. Trimming cost V 5 bases and J 4 bases; bases outside gene matches: 11. This CDR3 is built from 15 residues. CDR3 in amino acids: CASSAAVTGTYEQYF. CDR3 nucleotide sequence: TGTGCCAGCAGCGCTGCCGTGACAGGGACGTACGAGCAGTACTTC.

For this clone: Compared with germline, one end of the junction differs, possibly owing to a read error. V is TRBV4-3 and J is TRBJ1-4, with 8 bases fitting TRBD1. CDR3 length: 19 amino acids. The germline CDR1 and CDR2 sequences are LGHNA and YSLEER. This CDR3 is CASSEDLGAGGAPNEKLFF. The CDR3, as DNA: TGCGCCAGCAGCGAAGATCTAGGAGCAGGGGGCGCCCCTAATGAAAAACTGTTTTTT.

This clone has only one observation. Germline and junction disagree at one end, which may indicate a read error. The V and J genes are TRBV4-1 and TRBJ2-2, with 7 nucleotides matching TRBD2. CDR3 length: 15 amino acids. Germline V gene lookup returns CDR1 MGHRA and CDR2 YSYEKL. CDR3 sequence reads: CARSRGEGSPGELFF. For the CDR3, the DNA is TGCGCCCGCAGCCGCGGGGAGGGGAGTCCCGGGGAGCTGTTTTTT.

The gene calls are TRBV7-9 and TRBJ1-2, with unresolved D. The CDR3 covers 14 residues. V gave up 1 base and J gave up 5 bases, with 11 bases separating them. Germline V gives CDR1 SEHNR, CDR2 FQNEAQ (reference sequence). The CDR3 loop reads CASSLDGLGYGYTF. CDR3 DNA: TGTGCCAGCAGCTTAGATGGGCTCGGGTATGGCTACACCTTC.

In this sample, this clone turned up once. This rearrangement joins TRBV6-1 to TRBJ1-4; 8 nucleotides agree with TRBD1. The V gene's germline CDR1 is MNHNS and CDR2 SASEGT. The length of the CDR3 is 16 residues. V lost 3 bases, J lost 8 bases, and 11 bases stayed unmatched. CDR3 bases: TGTGCCAGCAGTGACCCCTTGACAGGGGTAAAGGAAAAACTGTTTTTT. Residues: CASSDPLTGVKEKLFF.

This chain uses TRBV7-9 with TRBJ1-1; 7 bases fit TRBD1. Germline V gives CDR1 SEHNR, CDR2 FQNEAQ (reference sequence). V lost 5 bases to trimming and J lost 4 bases; unmatched junction nucleotides: 13. This CDR3 contains 16 residues. The DNA for the CDR3 is TGTGCCAGCAGCCCCAGTGGAGGGGGGACAGCCACTGAAGCTTTCTTT. This sequence encodes CASSPSGGGTATEAFF.

The rearrangement joins TRBV28 to TRBJ1-4; a possible D gene is TRBD1 (5 bases). Germline CDR1 MDHEN, CDR2 SYDVKM. The V and J ends lost 1 base and 7 bases respectively, with 10 bases between them. The CDR3 has 14 residues. In nucleotides, the CDR3 is TGTGCCAGCAGTTTATTGCAGGGTACTGAAAAACTGTTTTTT. Protein product: CASSLLQGTEKLFF.

Only one count was recorded for this clone. The sample holds other DNA sequences that translate to the same CDR3. The chain has TRBV9 and TRBJ2-1, with 8 positions matching TRBD2. CDR1 is SGDLS and CDR2 is YYNGEE in the germline V gene. Unmatched junction bases numbered 6, after V lost 0 bases and J lost 7 bases. The CDR3 sequence is 15 residues long. This chain's CDR3 is CASSVGSGGLNEQFF. The CDR3, as DNA: TGTGCCAGCAGCGTAGGGTCGGGGGGGCTGAATGAGCAGTTCTTC.

This chain links TRBV30 with TRBJ2-7; D gene uncertain. The V and J ends lost 1 base and 7 bases respectively, with 11 bases between them. Per germline, CDR1 GTSNPN and CDR2 SVGIG (reference sequence). The CDR3 totals 12 residues. The CDR3 spells CAWSDAAREQYF. CDR3 DNA sequence: TGTGCCTGGAGTGACGCGGCAAGGGAGCAGTACTTC.

The chain links TRBV7-3 to TRBJ1-3, with D tentatively TRBD1 (6 bases). V was trimmed by 5 bases and J by 6 bases, leaving 11 bases between them. CDR1 and CDR2 from the germline V gene are SGHTA and FQGTGA. The CDR3 sequence is 13 residues long. The CDR3 here is CASSTGHLNTIYF. CDR3 DNA sequence: TGTGCCAGCAGCACGGGACATTTAAACACCATATATTTT.

The rearrangement uses TRBV7-9 and TRBJ2-2; 11 nucleotides agree with TRBD1. CDR3 length: 15 residues. Trimming at V came to 6 bases and at J to 3 bases, leaving 3 bases not matched to a gene. CDR1 is SEHNR and CDR2 is FQNEAQ in the germline V gene (reference sequence). The CDR3 coding sequence is TGTGCCAGCAGTTCGGGACAGGGGGACACCGGGGAGCTGTTTTTT. Residues: CASSSGQGDTGELFF.

V gene TRBV24-1 combines with J gene TRBJ2-1; a possible D gene is TRBD2 (6 bases). Germline V gives CDR1 KGHDR, CDR2 SFDVKD. V lost 5 bases and J 0 bases, leaving 13 bases between the germline ends. CDR3 size: 16 residues. The CDR3 DNA is TGTGCCACCAGTGGTGTGGACGGGAGCTCCTACAATGAGCAGTTCTTC. Residues: CATSGVDGSSYNEQFF.

The J gene is TRBJ2-1, the V gene TRBV11-3; D possibly uses TRBD1 or TRBD2 (5 bases each). The germline V and J ends were trimmed by 3 bases and 10 bases, with 7 bases remaining between them. The CDR3 consists of 11 residues. Germline V CDR1 and CDR2: SGHNT, YENEEA. CDR3 in DNA: TGTGCCAGCAGCTTGAGGGACGAGCAGTTCTTC. This codes for CASSLRDEQFF.